This T cell receptor beta chain was observed in a study of human T cells and chemical hapten exposure (dated by TCRdb to about 2021). With respect to the entire study: For sensitization, 2% DPC in acetone was applied to an approximately 2 cm by approximately 2 cm area of upper inner arm skin. The libraries were sequenced as a pool, and the TCR yield per sample differed mostly because of small variations in library volumes within the pool. Weekly therapeutic DPC doses were additionally applied to the scalp of patients throughout the approximately 24-week study period. Twenty-nine alopecia patients gave blood for TCR sequencing at one to four time points (pre-sensitization, 2, 6 and 24 weeks). Most of the patients in the cohort were female, and the cohort covered alopecia areata with under or over 50% scalp involvement, alopecia totalis and alopecia universalis. Patient blood was sampled pre-sensitization (week 0) and at 2, 6 and about 24 weeks after DPC sensitization. Patch testing on the upper back used Finn chambers containing 0.01% DPC, with scoring done after 6 days according to International Contact Dermatitis Research Group standards. This study followed changes in the peripheral blood TCR repertoire in vivo during primary and secondary sensitization of alopecia patients to the hapten diphenylcyclopropenone (DPC). Summary of the overall study and its limitations: Patch test score was positively correlated with the number of PT1 expanded TCRs, with significance at thresholds 8, 16 and 32 but not at 4. After repeated subsampling, the strength of the expansion versus patch-test correlation and the threshold at which it became significant changed. Expanded TCRs formed significantly more large CDR3 similarity clusters than pre-sensitization or healthy control sets, consistent with antigen-driven responses. No change with DPC sensitization was found in the number of TCRs above 1 in 1000 frequency, and no evidence of global repertoire structure alterations was found. Because all patients had alopecia, a presumed autoimmune disease, the immune response of the patients might differ from that of healthy individuals.

Preparation of the library involved RACE. Sequencing relied on a NextSeq 500. Library preparation attached unique molecular identifiers to individual cDNA molecules for quantitative, reproducible TCR counting. For every blood RNA sample, sequencing covered both the TCR alpha and TCR beta chains. The published analysis was carried out like this. The median number of TCRs per sample was approximately 93,000, ranging from about 23,224 to 750,000. V, J and CDR3 annotation of the TCR reads was performed with the Decombinator software suite. For the PS versus PT1 abundance plots, all samples were subsampled to the same number of TCRs (28,000). TCRs were defined as expanded if absent before sensitization and observed at least eight times at the 2-week time point. TCRdb took the public reads, trimmed them with fastp at Q25, ran MiXCR for clone calling and kept in-frame beta chains. Each entry merges the rows of one CDR3 protein and shows their most common DNA and genes. Here the V and J calls rest on TCRdb's processing, not on the authors' analysis. In this sample the table shows fewer than 500,000 distinct CDR3 sequences, about 4.4% of which occur a single time. Clones ranked in the top ten supply approximately 2.5% of the sample.

The sample holds many counts of this clonotype. Which antigen it targets is not known. The record has no base qualities; no much larger clone is one base away. The time point label for this specimen denotes: patch test 1, 2 weeks after DPC sensitization. The treatment or condition label, read with the paper, signifies: therapeutic diphenylcyclopropenone sensitization with weekly scalp DPC. At every patch-test visit, the blood draw took place before the patch test was put on. Eligible patients were aged 18 to 70, diagnosed with alopecia, deemed suitable for DPC therapy, and excluded if pregnant. Total RNA was extracted from unfractionated whole blood that had been collected in Tempus Blood RNA tubes. V loses 6 bases, J loses 7 bases, and the germline ends lie 15 bases apart. The CDR3 runs 13 amino acids, cysteine and phenylalanine included. Here the CDR3 DNA is all that survives: 39 bases in frame from base 1. Reading the germline V gene gives CDR1 MNHEY and CDR2 SVGAGI.

The source material was whole blood, sampled in connection with sensitization to the hapten diphenylcyclopropenone (DPC). This chain joins TRBV6-5 to TRBJ1-1; TRBD1 is possibly the D segment (6 matching bases). The receptor was isolated from a woman between 50 and 59 years old with alopecia areata. Some clones in this sample may be carry-over from other donors' samples. For the CDR3, the sequence is CASRLGAHSEAFF. In nucleotide form, the sequence is TGTGCCAGCAGATTGGGGGCCCACAGTGAAGCTTTCTTT.